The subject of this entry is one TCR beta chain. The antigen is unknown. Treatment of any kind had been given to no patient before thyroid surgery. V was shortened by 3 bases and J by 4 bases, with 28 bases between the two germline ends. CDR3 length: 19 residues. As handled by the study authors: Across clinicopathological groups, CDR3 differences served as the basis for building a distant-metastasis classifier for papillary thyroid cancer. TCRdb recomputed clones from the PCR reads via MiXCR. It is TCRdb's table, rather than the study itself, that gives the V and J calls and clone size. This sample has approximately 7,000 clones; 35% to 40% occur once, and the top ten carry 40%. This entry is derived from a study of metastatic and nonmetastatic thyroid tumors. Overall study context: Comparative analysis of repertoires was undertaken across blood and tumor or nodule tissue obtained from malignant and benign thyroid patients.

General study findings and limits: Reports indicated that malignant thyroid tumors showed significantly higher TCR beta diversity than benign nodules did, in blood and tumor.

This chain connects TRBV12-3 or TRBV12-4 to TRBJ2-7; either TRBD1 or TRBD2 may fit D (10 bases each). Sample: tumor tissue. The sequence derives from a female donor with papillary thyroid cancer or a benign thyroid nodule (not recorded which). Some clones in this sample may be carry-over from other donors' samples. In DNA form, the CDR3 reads TGTGCCAGCAGTTTCAGCGGGACAGGGGAACTAGCGGGATTATACGAGCAGTACTTC. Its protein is CASSFSGTGELAGLYEQYF.